Below, 4 T cell receptor beta chains from the same sample are listed, as sequenced in a study of T cell responses to AZD1222 COVID-19 vaccine. Profiling relied on immunoSEQ multiplex PCR, and the TCRdb table lists in-frame clones only, not all of them. The sample holds about 190,000 clones, roughly 93% seen once. The source was peripheral blood, collected on day 0 of AZD1222 vaccination. Receptors were obtained from an adult in good health.

The chain has TRBV19 and TRBJ1-5; the D gene is possibly TRBD1 (6 bases). This CDR3 spans 14 amino acids. V was shortened by 7 bases and J by 3 bases, with 13 bases between the two germline ends. Per germline, CDR1 LNHDA and CDR2 SQIVND (reference sequence). The DNA for the CDR3 is TGTGCCAGTAAAACAGGGAGCATCAATCAGCCCCAGCATTTT. This codes for CASKTGSINQPQHF.

The chain links TRBV18 to TRBJ2-2, with no clear D. Between the trimmed V and J ends, which lost 0 bases and 5 bases, there was a span of 7 bases. Germline values: CDR1 KGHSH, CDR2 LQKENI. The CDR3 totals 14 residues. CDR3 loop: CASSPPTGTGELFF. The DNA of the CDR3 is TGTGCCAGCTCACCACCGACCGGGACCGGGGAGCTGTTTTTT.

V and J are TRBV28 and TRBJ1-2, with 7 bases that match TRBD1. Trimming cost V 6 bases and J 4 bases; bases outside gene matches: 5. The CDR3 is 13 amino acids. Germline V gene sequence: CDR1 MDHEN, CDR2 SYDVKM. The DNA of the CDR3 is TGTGCCAGCAGGCCACAGGGGCCCTATGGCTACACCTTC. This encodes CASRPQGPYGYTF.

This clone was recorded once. The chain employs TRBV27 and TRBJ2-1; D is perhaps TRBD2 (6 bases). V lost 7 bases and J lost 5, with 12 bases in between. The CDR3 consists of 13 residues. Germline V CDR1 and CDR2: MNHEY, SMNVEV (reference sequence). CDR3 in DNA: TGTGCCAGCACCGCGGGGCTACACAATGAGCAGTTCTTC. Translating gives CASTAGLHNEQFF.